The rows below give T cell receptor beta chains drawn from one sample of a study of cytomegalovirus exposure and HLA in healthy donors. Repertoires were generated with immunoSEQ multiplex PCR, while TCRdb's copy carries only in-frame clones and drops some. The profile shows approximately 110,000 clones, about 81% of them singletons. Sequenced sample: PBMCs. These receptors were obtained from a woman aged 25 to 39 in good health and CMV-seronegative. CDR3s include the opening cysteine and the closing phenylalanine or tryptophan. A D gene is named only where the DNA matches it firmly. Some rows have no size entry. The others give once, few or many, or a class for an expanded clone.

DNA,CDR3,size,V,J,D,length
TGTGCCCGACAGAAGGGGCGGGGTGGCTACACCTTC,CARQKGRGGYTF,few,TRBV30,TRBJ1-2,NA,12
TGTGCCAGCAGGCTATGGACAGGGGATCAGCCCCAGCATTTT,CASRLWTGDQPQHF,few,TRBV27,TRBJ1-5,TRBD1,14
TGTGCCAGCAGCTTCTTGTCTCCCGGAGATGAAGAAAAACTGTTTTTT,CASSFLSPGDEEKLFF,NA,TRBV5-6,TRBJ1-4,NA,16
TGCAGCGTTGAAAGGGGGGGACAGGGGCTATGGCAAGAGACCCAGTACTTC,CSVERGGQGLWQETQYF,few,TRBV29-1,TRBJ2-5,TRBD1,17
TGTGCCAGTAGTCTAGTCGGGGGGGCCCAGCCCCAGCATTTT,CASSLVGGAQPQHF,NA,TRBV19,TRBJ1-5,NA,14
TGTGCCAGCAGTGACCGATGGCGCCCGAACAGGGGTAATGAGCAGTTCTTC,CASSDRWRPNRGNEQFF,once,TRBV6-4,TRBJ2-1,TRBD1,17
TGTGCCACACGGACAGGGACCACTGAAGCTTTCTTT,CATRTGTTEAFF,NA,TRBV27,TRBJ1-1,TRBD1,12
TGTGCCAGCAGTTACGCTGACAGGGACTATGGCTACACCTTC,CASSYADRDYGYTF,NA,TRBV6-6,TRBJ1-2,TRBD1,14
TGTGCCAGTTGTGACACAGGGACAGGAGGAGGAAACACCATATATTTT,CASCDTGTGGGNTIYF,few,TRBV19,TRBJ1-3,TRBD1,16
TGCGCCAGCAGCTTGGGGCAGTTGGCCTCCTACGAGCAGTACTTC,CASSLGQLASYEQYF,once,TRBV5-1,TRBJ2-7,NA,15
TGCGCCAGCAGCTTGGTGTCAGAACCAGCCTACGAGCAGTACTTC,CASSLVSEPAYEQYF,NA,TRBV5-1,TRBJ2-7,NA,15
TGTGCCAGCAGCCATGGACAGGGATACTGGACTGAAGCTTTCTTT,CASSHGQGYWTEAFF,NA,TRBV14,TRBJ1-1,TRBD1,15
TGTGCCAGCAGTAACGAAGCGGGAGGGCCCACAGATACGCAGTATTTT,CASSNEAGGPTDTQYF,NA,TRBV6-4,TRBJ2-3,TRBD2,16
TGCAGCGTTTCTCGACTAGCGGGAGGATACGAGCAGTACTTC,CSVSRLAGGYEQYF,NA,TRBV29-1,TRBJ2-7,TRBD2,14
TGTGCCAGCAGTTACGACGGGGCGGGAGGGAGTAATGAGCAGTTCTTC,CASSYDGAGGSNEQFF,NA,TRBV6-5,TRBJ2-1,TRBD2,16
TGTGCCAGCAGCCAAGGGGGCAATAATTCACCCCTCCACTTT,CASSQGGNNSPLHF,NA,TRBV7-8,TRBJ1-6,TRBD1,14
TGTGCCAGCAGCAAGGGAGACGGGGAGCTGTTTTTT,CASSKGDGELFF,NA,TRBV11-3,TRBJ2-2,NA,12
TGTGCCAGCAGCTGGACAGGGAATAGCAATCAGCCCCAGCATTTT,CASSWTGNSNQPQHF,once,TRBV7-2,TRBJ1-5,TRBD1,15
TGTGCCTGGAGTGTACATAGCAATCAGCCCCAGCATTTT,CAWSVHSNQPQHF,NA,TRBV30,TRBJ1-5,NA,13
TGTGCCAGCAGCCCAGGGGGGACAGGGAGTTTCAACAATGAGCAGTTCTTC,CASSPGGTGSFNNEQFF,NA,TRBV5-4,TRBJ2-1,TRBD1,17
TGTGCCAGTAGTCCCACCTCCGGGACAGGGCAGAATGAGCAGTTCTTC,CASSPTSGTGQNEQFF,NA,TRBV19,TRBJ2-1,TRBD1,16
TGCGCCAGCAGCTTGGACCCACCGAGCTCTGGAAACACCATATATTTT,CASSLDPPSSGNTIYF,NA,TRBV5-1,TRBJ1-3,NA,16
TGTGCCAGCAGCCCTGGGGCGGGGACCGGGGAGCTGTTTTTT,CASSPGAGTGELFF,NA,TRBV27,TRBJ2-2,NA,14
TGTGCCATCAGTGATTCCCAGGACAGAGTTGAAGCTTTCTTT,CAISDSQDRVEAFF,NA,TRBV10-3,TRBJ1-1,NA,14
TGTGCCAGCAGCCAAGGGACAGGGGGCTTTAATTCACCCCTCCACTTT,CASSQGTGGFNSPLHF,NA,TRBV14,TRBJ1-6,TRBD1,16
TGTGCCAGTTGGTCCGCGGGATCTCCAATGAACACTGAAGCTTTCTTT,CASWSAGSPMNTEAFF,NA,TRBV19,TRBJ1-1,NA,16
TGCGCCAGCAGCCAAGGTGCCAGGGGCGTGAACACTGAAGCTTTCTTT,CASSQGARGVNTEAFF,NA,TRBV4-3,TRBJ1-1,NA,16
TGTGCCAGCTCATCAACTACCGGGCCTCGGGGGCCCCAGCATTTT,CASSSTTGPRGPQHF,NA,TRBV18,TRBJ1-5,NA,15
TGTGCCAGCAGTACGGGGTTCAATCAGCCCCAGCATTTT,CASSTGFNQPQHF,NA,TRBV2,TRBJ1-5,NA,13
TGTGCTAGCAGCGTAAGCGGGGGGACCTTCCAAGAGACCCAGTACTTC,CASSVSGGTFQETQYF,NA,TRBV7-7,TRBJ2-5,TRBD2,16